Each of the 20 T cell receptor beta chains below was sequenced from the same sample in a study of blood T cell repertoires in COVID-19 (dated by TCRdb to the early 2020s). The library was obtained by the immunoSEQ multiplex PCR assay. What TCRdb holds here is the immuneACCESS table cut down to in-frame rearrangements. Part of the clones is not present; checked against another copy, under half of the missing clones reflect an unresolved V gene, and the others are unexplained. This sample has 200,000 to 250,000 clones in its table, and approximately 80% of those were observed once. Around 3.4% of the sample goes to the ten largest clones. Sequences were obtained from peripheral blood. These receptor sequences come from a woman aged 18-29 years with acute or convalescent COVID-19.

The rearrangement uses TRBV4-1 and TRBJ1-1; tentatively, D is TRBD1 (6 bases). The CDR3 has 18 residues. Germline V gene sequence: CDR1 MGHRA, CDR2 YSYEKL. Trimming took off 0 bases at V and 3 bases at J, with 20 bases between the two ends. CDR3 residues: CASSQDTDTHEGDTEAFF. CDR3 nucleotide sequence: TGCGCCAGCAGCCAAGATACGGACACCCATGAGGGGGACACTGAAGCTTTCTTT.

This clone occurred once. V is TRBV6-2 or TRBV6-3 and J is TRBJ2-1; D possibly corresponds to TRBD2 (5 bases). The CDR3 spans 14 residues. The V end was cut by 4 bases, the J end by 6 bases, with 13 bases between. Germline lookup yields CDR1 MNHEY and CDR2 SVGEGT. In DNA form, the CDR3 reads TGTGCCAGCAGTTCGACTATACCAGGCAATGAGCAGTTCTTC. Protein sequence: CASSSTIPGNEQFF.

This rearrangement joins TRBV9 to TRBJ2-3, with a possible D match to TRBD2 (6 bases). The CDR3 loop spans 18 amino acids. The V end lost 4 bases, the J end lost 6 bases, and 27 bases lay between the germline ends. CDR1 is SGDLS and CDR2 is YYNGEE in the germline V gene. In DNA, the CDR3 is TGTGCCAGCAGCCCCCATCTTGGGGACTCGATTCGGGGGGATACGCAGTATTTT. Its protein is CASSPHLGDSIRGDTQYF.

This chain links TRBV3-1 (or the pseudogene TRBV3-2) with TRBJ1-1; D ambiguous. The germline CDR1 and CDR2 sequences are LGHDT and YNNKEL (reference sequence). V lost 0 bases and J 1 base, leaving 6 bases between the germline ends. This CDR3 spans 14 amino acids. The CDR3 DNA reads as TGTGCCAGCAGCCAAGATCCAGGGAACACTGAAGCTTTCTTT. Amino acids: CASSQDPGNTEAFF.

This chain joins TRBV27 and TRBJ2-2, with D maybe TRBD2 (5 bases). The CDR3 contains 15 residues. V was clipped by 3 bases and J by 1 base, with 9 bases between them. Germline-derived CDR1 and CDR2 are MNHEY and SMNVEV (reference sequence). The CDR3 loop is CASSFGKQNTGELFF. CDR3 nucleotides: TGTGCCAGCAGTTTCGGGAAACAGAACACCGGGGAGCTGTTTTTT.

The J gene is TRBJ1-1, the V gene TRBV3-1 (or the pseudogene TRBV3-2); D is possibly TRBD1 (6 bases). V dropped 0 bases and J dropped 8 bases, with 13 bases sitting between them. CDR1 LGHDT and CDR2 YNNKEL come from the germline V gene (reference sequence). CDR3 length: 14 amino acids. The CDR3 spells CASSQDWGHSEAFF. CDR3 in DNA: TGTGCCAGCAGCCAAGATTGGGGACACTCAGAAGCTTTCTTT.

The sample holds a few counts of this clone. The chain joins TRBV18 to TRBJ2-5, with D possibly being TRBD2 (6 bases). Trimming removed 3 bases from V and 3 bases from J, with 11 bases in between. Germline CDR1 is KGHSH and CDR2 is LQKENI. This CDR3 contains 14 residues. The CDR3 protein is CASSPGTLKETQYF. The CDR3 DNA reads as TGTGCCAGCTCACCCGGGACTCTCAAAGAGACCCAGTACTTC.

This clone has a handful of counts. The V and J genes are TRBV28 and TRBJ1-6, with 7 positions matching TRBD1. J gave up 6 bases and V 6 bases, and 2 bases lay outside the gene matches. CDR1 is MDHEN, CDR2 SYDVKM, per germline. This CDR3 region has 13 residues. CDR3 coding DNA: TGTGCCAGCAGGACAGGGTCTAATTCACCCCTCCACTTT. This sequence encodes CASRTGSNSPLHF.

The chain combines TRBV19 with TRBJ1-5, with D possibly matching TRBD1 (6 bases). The germline V gene has CDR1 LNHDA and CDR2 SQIVND (reference sequence). V was clipped by 5 bases and J by 4 bases, with 15 bases between them. CDR3 length: 15 amino acids. The CDR3 DNA reads as TGTGCCAGTAGTTCTGGACAGAGATTTAATCAGCCCCAGCATTTT. Amino acid sequence: CASSSGQRFNQPQHF. Based on the CDR3 plus reference TRBV19 and TRBJ1-5, the full variable domain is DGGITQSPKYLFRKEGQNVTLSCEQNLNHDAMYWYRQDPGQGLRLIYYSQIVNDFQKGDIAEGYSVSREKKESFPLTVTSAQKNPTAFYLCASSSGQRFNQPQHFGDGTRLSIL.

Concerning this clone itself: An end of the junction does not agree with germline; a read error may underlie this. V usage is TRBV7-6 and J usage is TRBJ2-5; D gene uncertain. The CDR3 covers 12 residues. From germline, CDR1 is SGHVS and CDR2 FNYEAQ. The CDR3: CASSLGSLPWDF. CDR3 DNA sequence: TGTGCCAGCAGCTTAGGGAGTCTTCCGTGGGACTTC. Looking up the rest from reference TRBV7-6 and TRBJ2-5 gives the full variable domain: GAGVSQSPRYKVTKRGQDVALRCDPISGHVSLYWYRQALGQGPEFLTYFNYEAQQDKSGLPNDRFSAERPEGSISTLTIQRTEQRDSAMYRCASSLGSLPWDFGPGTRLLVL.

The rearrangement uses TRBV7-9 and TRBJ2-1; D is possibly TRBD1 (8 bases). The V and J ends lost 4 bases and 11 bases respectively, with 21 bases between them. CDR1 and CDR2 (germline): SEHNR, FQNEAQ (reference sequence). This CDR3 is 15 amino acids long. The CDR3 nucleotides read TGTGCCAGCAGCTCGACAGGGGAAAGGGACTATAAGCAGTTCTTC. This codes for CASSSTGERDYKQFF.

This rearrangement joins TRBV3-1 (or the pseudogene TRBV3-2) to TRBJ2-7; no clear D. V was trimmed by 5 bases and J by 3 bases, leaving 20 bases between them. Germline V gene sequence: CDR1 LGHDT, CDR2 YNNKEL (reference sequence). The CDR3 totals 16 residues. The CDR3 coding sequence is TGTGCCAGCAGCGAGGCTTTGGGTATCGACCTCTACGAGCAGTACTTC. This codes for CASSEALGIDLYEQYF.

J is TRBJ2-1 and V is TRBV5-1, with 7 bases identical to TRBD2. Germline loops: CDR1 SGHRS, CDR2 YFSETQ. Trimming cost V 1 base and J 7 bases; bases outside gene matches: 11. This CDR3 spans 16 amino acids. The CDR3 sequence is CASSLWKSGDGNEQFF. CDR3 nucleotides: TGCGCCAGCAGCTTGTGGAAGAGCGGGGACGGTAATGAGCAGTTCTTC.

The rearrangement joins TRBV28 to TRBJ1-6, with D perhaps TRBD1 (6 bases). The V gene lost 2 bases and the J gene lost 3 bases, with 8 bases spanning the gap. This CDR3 has 15 residues. Germline CDR1 and CDR2: MDHEN and SYDVKM. CDR3 sequence reads: CASSLGGSYNSPLHF. The DNA for the CDR3 is TGTGCCAGCAGTTTAGGGGGCAGCTATAATTCACCCCTCCACTTT.

With regard to this clone: The sample carries other DNA sequences with the same CDR3. The chain uses TRBV12-3 or TRBV12-4 and TRBJ1-5; unclear D gene. V was cut by 3 bases and J by 7 bases, with 7 bases left in between. CDR3 length: 12 amino acids. The CDR3 loop reads CASSLAGQPQHF. CDR3 nucleotides: TGTGCCAGCAGTTTGGCTGGCCAGCCCCAGCATTTT.

V usage is TRBV6-5 and J usage is TRBJ2-7; 10 nucleotides agree with TRBD2. J gave up 5 bases and V 5 bases, and 6 bases lay outside the gene matches. The CDR3 is 14 residues long. Germline V gives CDR1 MNHEY, CDR2 SVGAGI. CDR3 sequence: CASSQTSGSDEQYF. The CDR3 nucleotides are TGTGCCAGCAGTCAGACTAGCGGGTCCGACGAGCAGTACTTC.

The chain recombines TRBV19 with TRBJ1-5; perhaps TRBD1 as D (6 bases). Trimming pared 10 bases from V and 0 bases from J, leaving 13 bases between. Looked up from germline, CDR1 is LNHDA and CDR2 is SQIVND (reference sequence). The CDR3 runs 14 residues. The CDR3 DNA reads as TGTGCCACAACGACAGGAGATAGCAATCAGCCCCAGCATTTT. This encodes CATTTGDSNQPQHF.

This clone was counted once. The V call is TRBV6-5, the J call TRBJ2-5; D perhaps matches TRBD2 (6 bases). Trimming stripped 2 bases from V and 3 bases from J, with 13 bases between. Germline lookup yields CDR1 MNHEY and CDR2 SVGAGI. CDR3 length: 15 residues. CDR3 region: CASSYEAGKKETQYF. For the CDR3, the DNA is TGTGCCAGCAGTTACGAGGCGGGAAAGAAAGAGACCCAGTACTTC.

The V and J genes are TRBV7-2 and TRBJ2-1, with 13 bases fitting TRBD2. The CDR3 contains 14 residues. Trimming at V came to 7 bases and at J to 9 bases, leaving 6 bases not matched to a gene. CDR1 and CDR2 (germline): SGHTA, FQGNSA. CDR3 coding DNA: TGTGCCAGCACCGGGACTAGCGGGACAGGTGAGCAGTTCTTC. The encoded protein is CASTGTSGTGEQFF.

The chain recombines TRBV10-3 with TRBJ1-5; 9 bases agree with TRBD1. The CDR3 has 15 amino acids. Germline loops: CDR1 ENHRY, CDR2 SYGVKD. The V and J ends lost 2 bases and 11 bases, in that order; junction bases with no gene match: 10. CDR3 bases: TGTGCCATCAGTGAGGAACAGGGGGCGGGTGGAGCCCAGCATTTT. Residues: CAISEEQGAGGAQHF.